What follows describes a single T cell receptor beta chain. Its antigen is currently unknown. The data were taken from a study of OX40 agonist ivuxolimab in advanced cancers. For the study at large: From 23 to 79 years was the age range, with a mean of around 60 years, and around 80% were male. Partial responses were achieved by three patients: one hepatocellular carcinoma, two cutaneous melanoma. Study-wide results and limits: In a subset of nonresponders, normalized T-cell clonal expansion was also low. Blood T cells, both CD4+ and CD8+, expanded clonally by week 6 at 0.1 to 3.0 mg/kg.

The protocol was immunoSEQ multiplex PCR, while the TCRdb copy is restricted to in-frame clones and leaves out a portion. The sample lists about 86,000 clones, around 90% occurring once. This clonotype originated in an adult with an advanced solid tumor such as melanoma, head and neck, liver or kidney cancer. The input for sequencing was CD4+ or CD8+ T cells sorted from blood, taken in a trial of the OX40 agonist ivuxolimab.

The CDR3 DNA follows: TGCGCCAGCAGCTTGACGCGCAGGGGGCGCGATGAGCAGTTCTTC. This encodes CASSLTRRGRDEQFF. The chain links TRBV5-1 to TRBJ2-1; TRBD1 aligns across 8 bases. The CDR3 is 15 amino acids. V lost 1 base and J lost 8; bases outside the gene matches: 8. Germline V CDR1 and CDR2: SGHRS, YFSETQ.